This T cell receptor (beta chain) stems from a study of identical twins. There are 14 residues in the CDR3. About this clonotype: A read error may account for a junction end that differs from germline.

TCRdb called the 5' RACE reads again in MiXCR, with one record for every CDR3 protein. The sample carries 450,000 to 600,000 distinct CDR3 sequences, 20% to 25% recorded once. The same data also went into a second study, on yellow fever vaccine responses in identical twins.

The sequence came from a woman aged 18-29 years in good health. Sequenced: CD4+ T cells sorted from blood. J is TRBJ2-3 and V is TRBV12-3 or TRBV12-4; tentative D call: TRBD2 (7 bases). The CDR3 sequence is CASSLGGGGDTQYF. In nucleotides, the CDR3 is TGTGCCAGCAGCTTAGGGGGGGGTGGAGATACGCAGTATTTT.